The 29 T cell receptor beta chains presented below share a single source sample, sequenced in a study of T cells in Graves' hyperthyroidism and ophthalmopathy. Template material for amplifying TCR beta CDR3 regions consisted of RNA transcripts. The TCR CDR3 first-round RT-PCR relied on the HTBI primer set. TCRdb reprocessed the multiplex PCR reads with MiXCR, giving one entry per CDR3 protein. This sample yields hundreds of thousands of distinct CDR3 sequences, of which roughly a third are seen a single time; roughly 30% belongs to the top ten. Material: blood. The receptors here all came from a woman in her thirties or forties with Graves' hyperthyroidism.

This clonotype was picked up many times. The chain carries TRBV6-5 and TRBJ1-1; D uncertain. Germline V lookup: CDR1 MNHEY, CDR2 SVGAGI. V was pared by 7 bases and J by 1 base, with 7 bases between. The CDR3 has 12 residues. DNA for the CDR3: TGTGCCAGCAACGGAGGGAACACTGAAGCTTTCTTT. Its translation is CASNGGNTEAFF.

This clonotype was counted many times. The rearrangement links TRBV20-1 to TRBJ2-5; no firm D call. Trimming shortened V by 0 bases and J by 3 bases, and 14 bases separated the two germline ends. Germline V lookup: CDR1 DFQATT, CDR2 SNEGSKA (reference sequence). The CDR3 consists of 15 residues. The CDR3 loop reads CSARDWVASEETQYF. The CDR3 coding sequence is TGCAGTGCTAGAGATTGGGTAGCCTCCGAAGAGACCCAGTACTTC.

The CDR3 loop is CASSPDAGRTEAFF. Here the CDR3 DNA reads TGCGCCAGCAGCCCGGACGCGGGGCGGACTGAAGCTTTCTTT. The chain has TRBV5-1 and TRBJ1-1; maybe TRBD1 (5 bases). The CDR3 extends over 14 amino acids. CDR1 is SGHRS, CDR2 YFSETQ, per germline. The ends were cut back, 4 bases at V and 5 bases at J, with 15 bases in the middle. Combining the CDR3 with reference TRBV5-1 and TRBJ1-1 gives the whole variable domain KAGVTQTPRYLIKTRGQQVTLSCSPISGHRSVSWYQQTPGQGLQFLFEYFSETQRNKGNFPGRFSGRQFSNSRSEMNVSTLELGDSALYLCASSPDAGRTEAFFGQGTRLTVV.

In its sample, this clonotype was seen many times. This rearrangement joins TRBV7-9 to TRBJ1-2, with D unclear. The V and J ends lost 5 bases and 8 bases respectively, with 12 bases between them. CDR1 and CDR2 from the germline V gene are SEHNR and FQNEAQ (reference sequence). The CDR3 has 12 amino acids. CDR3 loop: CASSPGPEGYTF. In DNA form, the CDR3 reads TGTGCCAGCAGCCCCGGACCGGAGGGCTACACCTTC.

The rearrangement joins TRBV12-3 or TRBV12-4 to TRBJ1-3; D may be TRBD1 (6 bases). The CDR3 loop spans 15 amino acids. Trimming left V 4 bases short and J 10 bases short, with 20 bases between. CDR3 coding DNA: TGTGCCAGCAGTTCCCCCCTTGGGGGGGCAGCTACCATATATTTT. This codes for CASSSPLGGAATIYF.

A remark on this clonotype: Just one base apart from a much larger clone, this may be a read error. The CDR3 protein is CASSIEQSGKLFF. For the CDR3, the DNA is TGTGCCAGTAGTATAGAGCAATCCGGAAAACTGTTTTTT. V gene TRBV19 combines with J gene TRBJ1-4; D uncertain. This CDR3 comprises 13 residues. CDR1 and CDR2 (germline): LNHDA, SQIVND (reference sequence). V lost 0 bases, J lost 10 bases, and 9 bases lay in between.

With regard to this clonotype: A clone one base away is much larger, so this may be a read error. The CDR3, as DNA: TGTGCCAGTAGTATTGGGGCGCATGGCAATCAGCCCCGGCATTTT. It yields the protein CASSIGAHGNQPRHF. V gene TRBV19 combines with J gene TRBJ1-5; D might be TRBD1 (5 bases). CDR1 is LNHDA and CDR2 is SQIVND in the germline V gene (reference sequence). The CDR3 spans 15 residues.

The genes are TRBV5-1 and TRBJ1-1; 7 bases are a match to TRBD1. The germline CDR1 and CDR2 sequences are SGHRS and YFSETQ. The CDR3 has 15 amino acids. Germline trimming cut 4 bases from V and 5 bases from J; bases unmatched to any gene: 11. The CDR3 loop reads CASSARGQAGTEAFF. The CDR3 nucleotides are TGCGCCAGCAGCGCCCGTGGACAGGCTGGGACTGAAGCTTTCTTT.

This clonotype was observed many times. The V gene is TRBV20-1, the J gene TRBJ2-7; TRBD2 might be the D (5 bases). Trimming took 6 bases from V and 3 from J, leaving 15 bases between them. Germline CDR1 DFQATT, CDR2 SNEGSKA (reference sequence). The CDR3 sequence is 13 residues long. The CDR3 coding sequence is TGCAGTGCCCAACCTTACACTAGCTACGAGCAGTACTTC. Translating it yields CSAQPYTSYEQYF.

The chain uses TRBV29-1 and TRBJ2-2; D perhaps matches TRBD1 (6 bases). Trimming shortened V by 8 bases and J by 4 bases, and 17 bases separated the two germline ends. The CDR3 extends over 14 amino acids. Germline V gene sequence: CDR1 SQVTM, CDR2 ANQGSEA. The CDR3 is CSLVERGGTGELFF. In DNA form, the CDR3 reads TGCAGCTTAGTTGAGAGAGGGGGCACCGGGGAGCTGTTTTTT.

The rearrangement joins TRBV29-1 to TRBJ1-5; possible D gene TRBD1, 6 bases. This CDR3 is 13 amino acids long. Germline-derived CDR1 and CDR2 are SQVTM and ANQGSEA. With 5 bases removed from V and 6 bases from J, the gap between germline ends came to 14 bases. The DNA of the CDR3 is TGCAGCGTTCGGCAGGGGTTTGGTCAGCCCCAGCATTTT. Amino acids: CSVRQGFGQPQHF.

The sample holds many counts of this clonotype. This chain links TRBV7-9 with TRBJ1-4, with D unresolved. This CDR3 region has 14 residues. V was pared by 2 bases and J by 6 bases, with 10 bases between. The germline gives CDR1 SEHNR, CDR2 FQNEAQ (reference sequence). The CDR3 nucleotides are TGTGCCAGCAGCTTACATCGCGACTATGAAAAACTGTTTTTT. Its translation is CASSLHRDYEKLFF.

The chain has TRBV7-2 and TRBJ1-1; D not resolved. This CDR3 has 15 amino acids. Germline V gives CDR1 SGHTA, CDR2 FQGNSA. The ends were cut back, 6 bases at V and 12 bases at J, with 26 bases in the middle. CDR3 in amino acids: CASSYSKRGHSSPFF. CDR3 sequence (DNA): TGTGCCAGCAGTTACTCTAAACGGGGTCATTCCTCCCCTTTCTTT. The full variable domain, rest sourced from reference TRBV7-2 and TRBJ1-1, is GAGVSQSPSNKVTEKGKDVELRCDPISGHTALYWYRQSLGQGLEFLIYFQGNSAPDKSGLPSDRFSAERTGGSVSTLTIQRTQQEDSAVYLCASSYSKRGHSSPFFGQGTRLTVV.

This clonotype was detected a few times. This chain links TRBV7-2 with TRBJ2-2, with a weak D call TRBD1 (6 bases). CDR3 length equals 18 residues. In germline, CDR1 is SGHTA, CDR2 FQGNSA. Trimming stripped 1 base from V and 3 bases from J, with 18 bases between. CDR3 residues: CASSLVLSGALDTGELFF. The CDR3, as DNA: TGTGCCAGCAGCTTAGTTTTATCAGGGGCCCTGGACACCGGGGAGCTGTTTTTT. The full variable domain, in which reference TRBV7-2 and TRBJ2-2 provide the parts outside the CDR3, is GAGVSQSPSNKVTEKGKDVELRCDPISGHTALYWYRQSLGQGLEFLIYFQGNSAPDKSGLPSDRFSAERTGGSVSTLTIQRTQQEDSAVYLCASSLVLSGALDTGELFFGEGSRLTVL.

The sample holds many counts of this clonotype. The V and J genes are TRBV7-9 and TRBJ2-7; 7 bases line up with TRBD2. CDR3 length: 16 amino acids. Per germline, CDR1 SEHNR and CDR2 FQNEAQ (reference sequence). The trim removed 5 bases at V and 0 bases at J, leaving 10 bases unmatched. CDR3 sequence: CASSARSGGSSYEQYF. The CDR3 nucleotides read TGTGCCAGCAGCGCCCGAAGTGGCGGGAGCTCCTACGAGCAGTACTTC.

The chain links TRBV4-1 to TRBJ2-7, with D unclear. The CDR3 covers 15 residues. Deletions cut 0 bases from V and 6 bases from J, with 15 bases between. Germline V CDR1 and CDR2: MGHRA, YSYEKL. The CDR3 here is CASSQEFSPGAEQYF. Here the CDR3 DNA reads TGCGCCAGCAGCCAAGAGTTTAGCCCTGGCGCCGAGCAGTACTTC.

This chain uses TRBV2 with TRBJ2-5; 9 bases are shared with TRBD1. Germline V gene lookup returns CDR1 SNHLY and CDR2 FYNNEI. CDR3 size: 14 residues. With V trimmed by 4 bases and J by 2 bases, 2 bases remained unmatched. DNA for the CDR3: TGTGCCAGCAGTGGGGGGACAGGGCAAGAGACCCAGTACTTC. Translated: CASSGGTGQETQYF.

This chain links TRBV5-5 with TRBJ1-1; D is ambiguous. The CDR3 spans 17 residues. V was shortened by 1 base and J by 1 base, with 17 bases between the two germline ends. Germline V gene sequence: CDR1 SGHKS, CDR2 YYEKEE (reference sequence). The CDR3 DNA is TGTGCCAGCAGCTTGTGGACCTCGGGCAGGAAGAACACTGAAGCTTTCTTT. Translating gives CASSLWTSGRKNTEAFF.

This clonotype was counted ten times or more. V gene TRBV12-3 or TRBV12-4 combines with J gene TRBJ1-2, with D perhaps TRBD1 (6 bases). V dropped 7 bases and J dropped 4 bases, with 13 bases sitting between them. CDR3 length: 13 residues. In nucleotides, the CDR3 is TGTGCCAGCAACCCCGGACAGAGCTATGGCTACACCTTC. It is translated as CASNPGQSYGYTF.

The rearrangement uses TRBV14 and TRBJ1-2; D is possibly TRBD1 (6 bases). The V and J ends lost 8 bases and 5 bases respectively, with 15 bases between them. Germline V gene data show CDR1 as SGHDN and CDR2 as FVKESK. There are 13 residues in the CDR3. This chain's CDR3 is CASQKGRGYGYTF. The CDR3 DNA follows: TGTGCCAGCCAGAAAGGCAGGGGATATGGCTACACCTTC.

This clonotype was seen ten or more times. The gene calls are TRBV19 and TRBJ1-2, with D uncertain. The CDR3 covers 11 residues. V gave up 8 bases and J gave up 5 bases, with 9 bases separating them. Germline values: CDR1 LNHDA, CDR2 SQIVND (reference sequence). The CDR3 loop reads CASWFGYGYTF. The CDR3 DNA is TGTGCCAGTTGGTTCGGATATGGCTACACCTTC.

With respect to this clonotype: This CDR3 is missing its conserved last phenylalanine or tryptophan, likely due to a read error. The DNA is left out, because the CDR3 cannot be placed on it with certainty; the CDR3 is given as TCRdb lists it. Here the CDR3 reads CASSQGST. The J gene is TRBJ2-7, the V gene TRBV6-5; no check of the table's D call, TRBD1, against the DNA was made. The CDR3 numbers 8 amino acids, ends counted. From germline, CDR1 is MNHEY and CDR2 SVGAGI.

This chain joins TRBV9 and TRBJ1-2; D might be TRBD1 (5 bases). CDR1 and CDR2 from the germline V gene are SGDLS and YYNGEE. CDR3 length equals 16 residues. This chain's CDR3 is CASGLVNPRVFGGYTF. In DNA, the CDR3 is TGTGCTAGTGGTTTGGTCAACCCCAGGGTATTCGGGGGCTACACCTTC.

This clonotype was recorded many times. One end of the junction is discordant with germline, which a read error may explain. This rearrangement joins TRBV7-9 to TRBJ2-7; 7 bases are a match to TRBD2. The length of the CDR3 is 14 residues. Germline CDR1 reads SEHNR; CDR2 reads FQNEAQ (reference sequence). The CDR3 bases are TGTGCCAGCAGCCCCCCCCAATCTAGCGGCCGGGTGCACTTC. Translation gives CASSPPQSSGRVHF.

This clonotype was seen a handful of times. Given the absence of the conserved phenylalanine or tryptophan at the CDR3 end, a read error is likely. This rearrangement joins TRBV24-1 to TRBJ1-1; D uncertain. V dropped 4 bases and J dropped 0 bases, with 5 bases sitting between them. The CDR3 extends over 13 amino acids. CDR1 is KGHDR, CDR2 SFDVKD, per germline. The CDR3 loop is CATSESMNTEAFL. DNA of the CDR3: TGTGCCACCAGTGAGTCTATGAACACTGAAGCTTTCCTT.

Concerning this clonotype: This could be a read error, since a much larger clone is one nucleotide away. This sequence joins TRBV7-9 and TRBJ1-1; unclear D gene. The CDR3 loop spans 14 amino acids. Germline V CDR1 and CDR2: SEHNR, FQNEAQ (reference sequence). With 2 bases removed from V and 1 base from J, the gap between germline ends came to 8 bases. The CDR3 loop is CASSLSNENTEAFF. Written as DNA, the CDR3 is TGTGCCAGCAGCTTATCCAATGAGAACACTGAAGCTTTCTTT.

This clonotype has a handful of counts. The V and J genes are TRBV4-1 and TRBJ2-7, with D perhaps TRBD1 (5 bases). V was shortened by 0 bases and J by 5 bases, with 14 bases between the two germline ends. This CDR3 spans 15 amino acids. In germline, CDR1 is MGHRA, CDR2 YSYEKL. The CDR3 reads CASSQDGTDTNEQYF. The CDR3 region has the DNA TGCGCCAGCAGCCAAGACGGCACGGACACGAACGAGCAGTACTTC.

Many counts were recorded for this clonotype. The chain recombines TRBV19 with TRBJ1-5, with 9 bases lining up with TRBD1. This CDR3 has 15 residues. From germline, CDR1 is LNHDA and CDR2 SQIVND (reference sequence). Losses at the gene ends were 2 bases for V and 7 bases for J; bases not matched to a gene: 6. CDR3 in amino acids: CASSITGGGGQPQHF. In DNA, the CDR3 is TGTGCCAGTAGTATAACAGGGGGCGGCGGGCAGCCCCAGCATTTT. Full variable domain (remainder filled in from reference TRBV19 and TRBJ1-5): DGGITQSPKYLFRKEGQNVTLSCEQNLNHDAMYWYRQDPGQGLRLIYYSQIVNDFQKGDIAEGYSVSREKKESFPLTVTSAQKNPTAFYLCASSITGGGGQPQHFGDGTRLSIL.

The chain is built from TRBV29-1 and TRBJ1-2; possible D gene TRBD1, 6 bases. The CDR3 length is 10 residues. V was trimmed by 6 bases and J by 8 bases, leaving 10 bases between them. Germline V lookup: CDR1 SQVTM, CDR2 ANQGSEA. CDR3 DNA: TGCAGCGTGGCGGGGACAGGCTACACCTTC. Its translation: CSVAGTGYTF.